This is a list of T cell receptor beta chains from one sample in a study of T cells in Graves' hyperthyroidism and ophthalmopathy. TCRdb itself ran the multiplex PCR reads through MiXCR, one entry per CDR3 protein. The profile shows some 250,000 distinct CDR3 sequences, 13% to 15% of them singletons. Material: blood. The source of these receptors is a middle-aged woman with Graves' hyperthyroidism that later progressed to Graves' ophthalmopathy. The CDR3 runs from the conserved cysteine through the conserved F or W. The order of the fields is V gene, clone size, J gene, CDR3 length, CDR3 protein. For some rows the clone size is stated as once, few or many, or as a class when expanded; others skip it.

V: TRBV7-8
size: many
J: TRBJ1-2
length: 15
CDR3: CASSLRTGVNYGYTF

V: TRBV5-1
size: many
J: TRBJ2-7
length: 14
CDR3: CASSPRRDFYEQYF

V: TRBV20-1
size: many
J: TRBJ1-1
length: 13
CDR3: CSGTDGGGTEAFF

V: TRBV14
size: few
J: TRBJ2-7
length: 15
CDR3: CASSRIGLAGYEQYF

V: TRBV4-1
size: many
J: TRBJ2-3
length: 15
CDR3: CASSQVTSVGDTQYF

V: TRBV29-1
size: many
J: TRBJ2-7
length: 16
CDR3: CSVVVLGGAGSNEQYF

V: TRBV6-5
size: NA
J: TRBJ1-3
length: 12
CDR3: CASSSTANTIYF

V: TRBV27
size: many
J: TRBJ2-2
length: 14
CDR3: CASSPYPSTGELFF

V: TRBV5-1
size: NA
J: TRBJ2-2
length: 15
CDR3: CASSFNPRRTGELFF

V: TRBV20-1
size: few
J: TRBJ1-5
length: 14
CDR3: CSARPRLGNQPQHF

V: TRBV28
size: many
J: TRBJ1-4
length: 15
CDR3: CASSFRGSVEEKLFF

V: TRBV6-5
size: many
J: TRBJ2-2
length: 13
CDR3: CASSYFASGELFF

V: TRBV6-1
size: many
J: TRBJ1-2
length: 16
CDR3: CASSNRQGYGSYGYTF

V: TRBV11-2
size: many
J: TRBJ2-7
length: 12
CDR3: CASSKQGGERYF

V: TRBV6-5
size: many
J: TRBJ1-1
length: 16
CDR3: CASSYGQGPGDTEAFF

V: TRBV2
size: NA
J: TRBJ1-4
length: 15
CDR3: CASDRGVATNEKLFF

V: TRBV6-1
size: few
J: TRBJ2-7
length: 17
CDR3: CASGGRTSGIPSYEQYF